Following are 27 T cell receptor beta chains from one sample sequenced in a study of cytomegalovirus exposure and HLA in healthy donors. This PCR relied on a set of 60 Vbeta primers and 13 Jbeta primers. Method: immunoSEQ multiplex PCR; TCRdb's copy keeps in-frame clones and lacks some. The sample has about 180,000 clones; 65% to 80% are singletons. Input material: PBMCs. The receptor set was obtained from a woman aged 45-65 years in good health and CMV-seropositive.

This clone was seen a handful of times. The V call is TRBV4-3, the J call TRBJ2-1, with 11 bases aligning to TRBD2. CDR1 LGHNA and CDR2 YSLEER come from the germline V gene. The CDR3 loop spans 18 amino acids. V was pared by 0 bases and J by 7 bases, with 11 bases of the junction left unmatched. Here the CDR3 DNA reads TGCGCCAGCAGCCAAGATTGGTTTGGTCTAGCGGGGGGTAATGAGCAGTTCTTC. The encoded protein is CASSQDWFGLAGGNEQFF.

The J gene is TRBJ1-1, the V gene TRBV18; weak D call: TRBD1 (6 bases). In germline, CDR1 is KGHSH, CDR2 LQKENI. This CDR3 contains 14 residues. V lost 3 bases and J lost 2, with 10 bases in between. The CDR3 protein is CASSPLQGNTEAFF. The CDR3 DNA sequence: TGTGCCAGCTCACCGCTACAGGGAAACACTGAAGCTTTCTTT.

V usage is TRBV7-8 and J usage is TRBJ1-2; no definite D call. The CDR3 is 13 amino acids. Between the trimmed V and J ends, which lost 1 base and 8 bases, there was a span of 11 bases. CDR1 is SGHVS, CDR2 FQNEAQ, per germline. CDR3 amino acids: CASSLEVVRGYTF. The CDR3 coding sequence is TGTGCCAGCAGCTTAGAAGTTGTCCGGGGCTACACCTTC.

The chain uses TRBV4-2 and TRBJ2-5; D possibly corresponds to TRBD1 (5 bases). Germline CDR1 and CDR2: LGHNA and YNFKEQ. Trimming left V 2 bases short and J 5 bases short, with 6 bases between. This CDR3 region has 12 residues. The CDR3 coding sequence is TGTGCCAGCAGCCAATGGGGCGAGACCCAGTACTTC. Translating it yields CASSQWGETQYF.

The CDR3 DNA sequence: TGTGCCAGCAGCTATGGATCGGACAGGGATGCTTTCTTT. This sequence encodes CASSYGSDRDAFF. This sequence joins TRBV11-3 and TRBJ1-1; TRBD1 aligns across 8 bases. Germline V lookup: CDR1 SGHNT, CDR2 YENEEA. This CDR3 has 13 residues. V trimming: 4 bases; J trimming: 11 bases; junction bases outside the gene matches: 9.

V is TRBV29-1 and J is TRBJ1-6; tentative D call: TRBD1 (6 bases). Trimming left V 5 bases short and J 0 bases short, with 11 bases between. This CDR3 comprises 15 residues. The germline gives CDR1 SQVTM, CDR2 ANQGSEA. CDR3 sequence reads: CSVRTGNSYNSPLHF. CDR3 in DNA: TGCAGCGTTCGCACAGGGAACTCCTATAATTCACCCCTCCACTTT.

The chain employs TRBV28 and TRBJ1-2; possible D gene TRBD1, 6 bases. There are 16 residues in the CDR3. V dropped 6 bases and J dropped 1 base, with 18 bases sitting between them. Germline-derived CDR1 and CDR2 are MDHEN and SYDVKM. The CDR3 is CASSNDRSKLNYGYTF. The CDR3 DNA sequence: TGTGCCAGCAGCAACGACAGGAGCAAACTTAACTATGGCTACACCTTC.

This clone was recorded only once. The CDR3: CASSQVEGSGAFF. The CDR3 DNA follows: TGCGCCAGCAGCCAAGTCGAAGGGTCAGGGGCTTTCTTT. This chain links TRBV4-1 with TRBJ1-1, with D possibly matching TRBD1 (5 bases). Germline V lookup: CDR1 MGHRA, CDR2 YSYEKL. This CDR3 contains 13 residues. V lost 1 base and J lost 11, with 14 bases in between.

V is TRBV19 and J is TRBJ2-2; D may be TRBD2 (6 bases). Germline V CDR1 and CDR2: LNHDA, SQIVND (reference sequence). The CDR3 length is 16 residues. V lost 5 bases, J lost 7 bases, and 20 bases lay in between. The CDR3 here is CASSPFVEGLNGELFF. The CDR3, as DNA: TGTGCCAGTAGTCCCTTTGTGGAGGGGCTAAACGGGGAGCTGTTTTTT.

This chain links TRBV1 with TRBJ2-3; the table calls TRBD2, which could not be checked here. TRBV1 is tagged as a pseudogene. The CDR3 is 19 amino acids. The CDR3 loop reads CTSSPPSSAGLAATDTQYF. The DNA for the CDR3 is TGCACCAGCAGCCCCCCGTCGTCCGCGGGACTAGCGGCAACAGATACGCAGTATTTT.

The chain couples TRBV29-1 to TRBJ2-5; TRBD2 matches at 12 bases. Per the germline V gene, CDR1 is SQVTM and CDR2 is ANQGSEA. V was pared by 2 bases and J by 4 bases, with 5 bases of the junction left unmatched. The CDR3 runs 15 residues. The CDR3 DNA reads as TGCAGCGTTGAAAACCTAGCGGGAGGGCCAGAGACCCAGTACTTC. Its translation: CSVENLAGGPETQYF. Filled out from reference TRBV29-1 and TRBJ2-5, the complete variable domain reads SAVISQKPSRDICQRGTSLTIQCQVDSQVTMMFWYRQQPGQSLTLIATANQGSEATYESGFVIDKFPISRPNLTFSTLTVSNMSPEDSSIYLCSVENLAGGPETQYFGPGTRLLVL.

V gene TRBV19 combines with J gene TRBJ2-1; 10 nucleotides match TRBD2. The J segment lost 0 bases and the V segment lost 4 bases, leaving 6 bases of the junction unmatched. The germline V gene encodes CDR1 LNHDA and CDR2 SQIVND (reference sequence). The CDR3 loop spans 17 amino acids. The chain's CDR3 is CASSKTSGLSSYNEQFF. As DNA, the CDR3 is TGTGCCAGTAGTAAGACTAGCGGGCTTAGCTCCTACAATGAGCAGTTCTTC.

The chain combines TRBV4-3 with TRBJ2-3; tentative D call: TRBD2 (5 bases). This CDR3 spans 14 amino acids. Germline-derived CDR1 and CDR2 are LGHNA and YSLEER. The germline V and J ends were trimmed by 4 bases and 5 bases, with 13 bases remaining between them. CDR3 sequence (DNA): TGCGCCAGCAGCCCGGAGCCCGGAGGAGATACGCAGTATTTT. It codes for CASSPEPGGDTQYF.

The V gene is TRBV9, the J gene TRBJ2-7; TRBD1 is a possible D gene (6 bases). CDR3 length equals 13 residues. V was clipped by 4 bases and J by 3 bases, with 11 bases between them. Germline loops: CDR1 SGDLS, CDR2 YYNGEE. The CDR3 reads CASSRDTFYEQYF. As DNA, the CDR3 is TGTGCCAGCAGCCGGGACACCTTCTACGAGCAGTACTTC.

The table lists this clone with a few counts. The genes are TRBV28 and TRBJ2-7; 8 bases match TRBD1. The CDR3 covers 14 residues. With 9 bases clipped from V and 4 bases from J, the junction kept 11 bases outside the gene matches. CDR1 and CDR2 from the germline V gene are MDHEN and SYDVKM. The chain's CDR3 is CASTRGRIGYEQYF. The CDR3 DNA is TGTGCCAGTACCAGGGGGCGGATCGGATACGAGCAGTACTTC.

Only a few counts were recorded for this clone. This chain connects TRBV6-6 to TRBJ1-1; no firm D call. CDR3 length equals 13 residues. Germline V gene sequence: CDR1 MNHNY, CDR2 SVGAGI (reference sequence). V gave up 4 bases and J gave up 2 bases, with 8 bases separating them. CDR3 nucleotide sequence: TGTGCCAGCAGTTCGTGGGCCAACACTGAAGCTTTCTTT. Translation: CASSSWANTEAFF.

This clone was found once. The chain uses TRBV12-5 and TRBJ1-6, with D perhaps TRBD1 (6 bases). V was trimmed by 1 base and J by 10 bases, leaving 17 bases between them. The CDR3 spans 16 residues. Germline V gene sequence: CDR1 LGHNT, CDR2 FRNRAP. The CDR3 spells CASGLATAGASSPLHF. Here the CDR3 DNA reads TGTGCTAGTGGTTTGGCGACGGCGGGGGCGAGCTCACCCCTCCACTTT.

The chain recombines TRBV30 with TRBJ1-1; unclear D gene. Looked up from germline, CDR1 is GTSNPN and CDR2 is SVGIG (reference sequence). Trimming pared 0 bases from V and 11 bases from J, leaving 13 bases between. The CDR3 spans 12 residues. The CDR3 region is CAWSVGTAGAFF. The CDR3 region has the DNA TGTGCCTGGAGTGTAGGCACCGCGGGGGCTTTCTTT.

V gene TRBV9 combines with J gene TRBJ2-2, with 10 positions matching TRBD2. V shed 2 bases, J shed 5 bases, and the junction held 3 bases outside the gene matches. Looked up from germline, CDR1 is SGDLS and CDR2 is YYNGEE. The CDR3 spans 15 residues. CDR3 in DNA: TGTGCCAGCAGCGTCCGGACTAGCGGAACCGGGGAGCTGTTTTTT. As protein: CASSVRTSGTGELFF.

About this clone itself: No conserved phenylalanine or tryptophan is present at the end of the CDR3, so a read error is the likely explanation. The DNA is omitted, as the CDR3 cannot be located on it reliably, and the CDR3 follows TCRdb's listing. The V gene is TRBV7-9, the J gene TRBJ2-7; the table names TRBD1, a call not compared with the DNA. In germline, CDR1 is SEHNR, CDR2 FQNEAQ (reference sequence). The CDR3 comprises 11 residues, both ends counted. This chain's CDR3 is CASTRLGGHLI.

V is TRBV15 and J is TRBJ2-7; the D gene is possibly TRBD2 (6 bases). In germline, CDR1 is LNHNV, CDR2 YYDKDF (reference sequence). CDR3 length: 15 residues. Between the trimmed V and J ends, which lost 0 bases and 0 bases, there was a span of 9 bases. The CDR3 region has the DNA TGTGCCACCAGCAGAGATTTCGGGGGCTCCTACGAGCAGTACTTC. Its protein product is CATSRDFGGSYEQYF.

Written as DNA, the CDR3 is TGTGCCAGCAGTTTCCTAGACAGAATGAACACTGAAGCTTTCTTT. It specifies CASSFLDRMNTEAFF. V and J are TRBV27 and TRBJ1-1; D perhaps matches TRBD1 (5 bases). Germline CDR1 and CDR2: MNHEY and SMNVEV (reference sequence). Between the trimmed V and J ends, which lost 3 bases and 0 bases, there was a span of 11 bases. This CDR3 comprises 15 residues.

This clone appeared once. The V call is TRBV4-1, the J call TRBJ2-5; 9 bases align to TRBD1. CDR1 and CDR2 from the germline V gene are MGHRA and YSYEKL. The CDR3 is 15 amino acids. The V and J ends lost 6 bases and 1 base, in that order; junction bases with no gene match: 6. The CDR3 DNA reads TGCGCCAGCAGGCTACAGGGGGCCGCCCAAGAGACCCAGTACTTC. Its protein product is CASRLQGAAQETQYF.

This clone was observed a few times. The V and J genes are TRBV28 and TRBJ2-1; TRBD2 matches at 9 bases. The CDR3 extends over 21 amino acids. V trimming: 1 base; J trimming: 2 bases; junction bases outside the gene matches: 18. CDR1 is MDHEN and CDR2 is SYDVKM in the germline V gene. This CDR3 reads CASSLSRPGSSGRSPYNEQFF. CDR3 DNA sequence: TGTGCCAGCAGTTTATCCCGTCCAGGTTCGAGCGGGAGGTCTCCCTACAATGAGCAGTTCTTC. Full variable domain (remainder filled in from reference TRBV28 and TRBJ2-1): DVKVTQSSRYLVKRTGEKVFLECVQDMDHENMFWYRQDPGLGLRLIYFSYDVKMKEKGDIPEGYSVSREKKERFSLILESASTNQTSMYLCASSLSRPGSSGRSPYNEQFFGPGTRLTVL.

This clone was seen only once. V usage is TRBV5-6 and J usage is TRBJ2-2, with D uncertain. The germline V and J ends were trimmed by 0 bases and 4 bases, with 10 bases remaining between them. CDR3 size: 15 residues. Per the germline V gene, CDR1 is SGHDT and CDR2 is YYEEEE. DNA for the CDR3: TGTGCCAGCAGCTTGGCTGGCCGAGGCACCGGGGAGCTGTTTTTT. It translates to CASSLAGRGTGELFF. Drawing the rest from reference TRBV5-6 and TRBJ2-2, the complete variable domain is DAGVTQSPTHLIKTRGQQVTLRCSPKSGHDTVSWYQQALGQGPQFIFQYYEEEERQRGNFPDRFSGHQFPNYSSELNVNALLLGDSALYLCASSLAGRGTGELFFGEGSRLTVL.

The rearrangement joins TRBV9 to TRBJ2-7, with TRBD2 matching over 7 bases. The CDR3 runs 12 residues. V lost 7 bases and J lost 5; bases outside the gene matches: 6. In germline, CDR1 is SGDLS, CDR2 YYNGEE. CDR3: CASGRDLNEQYF. As DNA, the CDR3 is TGTGCCAGCGGGAGGGACTTAAACGAGCAGTACTTC.

This sequence joins TRBV2 and TRBJ2-3; 10 bases are a match to TRBD2. Germline V gene lookup returns CDR1 SNHLY and CDR2 FYNNEI. The CDR3 is made up of 15 amino acids. With 6 bases clipped from V and 4 bases from J, the junction kept 7 bases outside the gene matches. CDR3 bases: TGTGCCAGCAGAGATGTAGCGGGGGGACCAGATACGCAGTATTTT. This translates into CASRDVAGGPDTQYF.